These 10 T cell receptor beta chains share one sample of origin, sequenced in a study of blood T cell repertoires in COVID-19. TCRdb's table, derived via immunoSEQ multiplex PCR, lists solely in-frame clones and lacks some. The table includes tens of thousands of clones, approximately 80% detected once. The source material was peripheral blood. These receptors were collected from a man of 80 years or more with acute or convalescent COVID-19.

The genes are TRBV5-1 and TRBJ2-2, with 10 bases identical to TRBD2. V was pared by 7 bases and J by 1 base, with 7 bases of the junction left unmatched. The CDR3 extends over 16 amino acids. CDR1 and CDR2 (germline): SGHRS, YFSETQ. The chain's CDR3 is CASQPLAGGNTGELFF. The CDR3 coding sequence is TGCGCCAGCCAGCCCTTAGCGGGAGGGAACACCGGGGAGCTGTTTTTT. Filled out from reference TRBV5-1 and TRBJ2-2, the complete variable domain reads KAGVTQTPRYLIKTRGQQVTLSCSPISGHRSVSWYQQTPGQGLQFLFEYFSETQRNKGNFPGRFSGRQFSNSRSEMNVSTLELGDSALYLCASQPLAGGNTGELFFGEGSRLTVL.

The chain uses TRBV18 and TRBJ1-3; TRBD1 matches 8 bases. This CDR3 region has 15 residues. V dropped 5 bases and J dropped 4; count of bases not matched to a gene: 7. Germline values: CDR1 KGHSH, CDR2 LQKENI. This chain's CDR3 is CASSAGTGSGNTIYF. The DNA for the CDR3 is TGTGCCAGCTCAGCGGGGACAGGTTCGGGAAACACCATATATTTT.

V is TRBV30 and J is TRBJ2-7; D unresolved. Trimming cost V 1 base and J 4 bases, with 8 bases left between them. The CDR3 runs to 12 residues. Per germline, CDR1 GTSNPN and CDR2 SVGIG (reference sequence). The CDR3 loop reads CAWSGALYEQYF. CDR3 nucleotide sequence: TGTGCCTGGAGTGGGGCTCTATACGAGCAGTACTTC.

The rearrangement uses TRBV29-1 and TRBJ1-5, with 12 bases identical to TRBD1. J gave up 4 bases and V 6 bases, and 13 bases lay outside the gene matches. The CDR3 extends over 17 amino acids. Germline-derived CDR1 and CDR2 are SQVTM and ANQGSEA. In DNA form, the CDR3 reads TGCAGCGTGATACCCGGGACAGGGGGCGCGGGGAATCAGCCCCAGCATTTT. This encodes CSVIPGTGGAGNQPQHF.

V is TRBV29-1 and J is TRBJ2-1, with TRBD1 matching 7 bases. The trim removed 6 bases at V and 6 bases at J, leaving 14 bases unmatched. In germline, CDR1 is SQVTM, CDR2 ANQGSEA. The CDR3 length is 15 residues. The CDR3 region is CSVGPPTGDPNEQFF. In DNA, the CDR3 is TGCAGCGTGGGGCCACCAACAGGGGACCCCAATGAGCAGTTCTTC.

This chain connects TRBV7-8 to TRBJ2-5; possibly TRBD2 for D (5 bases). The CDR3 totals 14 residues. Germline lookup yields CDR1 SGHVS and CDR2 FQNEAQ. Deletions cut 3 bases from V and 1 base from J, with 9 bases between. CDR3 sequence reads: CASSFNGVQETQYF. Here the CDR3 DNA reads TGTGCCAGCAGCTTCAACGGGGTCCAAGAGACCCAGTACTTC.

The rearrangement joins TRBV19 to TRBJ2-7, with 8 bases identical to TRBD2. V shed 5 bases, J shed 3 bases, and the junction held 9 bases outside the gene matches. CDR1 and CDR2 from the germline V gene are LNHDA and SQIVND (reference sequence). CDR3 size: 15 residues. In DNA, the CDR3 is TGTGCCAGTAGTTTAGGAACTAGCGGACTCTACGAGCAGTACTTC. Its translation: CASSLGTSGLYEQYF.

This clone came up a few times. The rearrangement links TRBV19 to TRBJ2-7, with D possibly TRBD1 on 6 matching bases. V was trimmed by 2 bases and J by 1 base, leaving 12 bases between them. This CDR3 comprises 15 residues. Germline CDR1 LNHDA, CDR2 SQIVND (reference sequence). CDR3 in DNA: TGTGCCAGTAGTATATCGGCAGGGGTGTCCTACGAGCAGTACTTC. The encoded protein is CASSISAGVSYEQYF.

This chain joins TRBV5-6 and TRBJ2-5, with 8 bases aligning to TRBD2. Germline-derived CDR1 and CDR2 are SGHDT and YYEEEE. CDR3 length: 18 amino acids. The J segment lost 1 base and the V segment lost 1 base, leaving 12 bases of the junction unmatched. CDR3 sequence: CASSLRRGLAGTQETQYF. In DNA form, the CDR3 reads TGTGCCAGCAGCTTGAGACGCGGGTTAGCGGGGACCCAAGAGACCCAGTACTTC.

The chain uses TRBV12-3 or TRBV12-4 and TRBJ1-4; 7 bases are shared with TRBD1. This CDR3 spans 13 amino acids. With 5 bases clipped from V and 8 bases from J, the junction kept 5 bases outside the gene matches. CDR3 residues: CASSRTGGEKLFF. In nucleotides, the CDR3 is TGTGCCAGCAGTAGGACAGGTGGGGAAAAACTGTTTTTT.